These 23 T cell receptor beta chains originate from one sample sequenced in a study of T cell clonality in common variable immunodeficiency. Measured with immunoSEQ multiplex PCR; TCRdb has only the in-frame clones, and not every one. The specimen has tens of thousands of clones, none found just once. The sequenced sample was peripheral blood mononuclear cells. All receptors derive from a person between 18 and 75 years old in good health.

This clone was detected ten times or more. The DNA ends 3 residues before the CDR3 does, and the rest of the CDR3 is filled in from the germline J gene. The genes are TRBV6-4 and TRBJ1-2; unclear D gene. Trimming cost V 9 bases and J 6 bases, with 20 bases left between them. CDR1 and CDR2 from the germline V gene are MRHNA and SNTAGT. The CDR3 has 14 amino acids. This chain's CDR3 is CARHSLSFPNGYTF. Incomplete CDR3 DNA: TGTGCCAGGCACTCTCTATCCTTCCCTAATGGC.

This clone was seen ten or more times. Read coverage stops 3 residues before the CDR3 terminus; the germline J gene supplies the remainder. The chain joins TRBV2 to TRBJ2-4, with D perhaps matching TRBD2 (6 bases). Per the germline V gene, CDR1 is SNHLY and CDR2 is FYNNEI. This CDR3 region has 13 residues. CDR3: CASSDDRDSLQYF. The CDR3 bases that were read are TGTGCCAGCAGTGATGACCGGGACTCCCTT.

This clone was recorded at least ten times. The CDR3 end falls 3 residues outside the read, so it is completed with the germline J gene. The gene calls are TRBV6-4 and TRBJ2-3, with D possibly matching TRBD2 (6 bases). With 0 bases removed from V and 4 bases from J, the gap between germline ends came to 8 bases. CDR1 is MRHNA and CDR2 is SNTAGT in the germline V gene. The CDR3 contains 14 residues. Partial CDR3 DNA: TGTGCCAGCAGTGACTCCGGGGAGGCAGATACG. This encodes CASSDSGEADT. The whole CDR3 reads CASSDSGEADTQYF.

The table lists this clone with a few counts. Sequencing ends 3 residues short of the CDR3 end; the germline J gene provides the rest. This chain joins TRBV18 and TRBJ2-4; possible D gene TRBD1, 5 bases. Germline V gene sequence: CDR1 KGHSH, CDR2 LQKENI. V shed 4 bases and J shed 4 bases, with 11 bases lying between them. The CDR3 covers 14 residues. This CDR3 is CASSLETVKNIQYF. The covered CDR3 bases are TGTGCCAGCTCACTCGAGACAGTTAAAAACATT.

This clone was detected many times. The missing CDR3 end, 3 residues past where the read stops, is filled in from the germline J gene. The chain carries TRBV2 and TRBJ2-5, with D possibly TRBD2 on 5 matching bases. The CDR3 contains 13 residues. Germline V gene lookup returns CDR1 SNHLY and CDR2 FYNNEI. V was cut by 6 bases and J by 5 bases, with 13 bases left in between. The CDR3 spells CASSPAPGETQYF. The part of the CDR3 DNA that was read is TGTGCCAGCAGCCCCGCACCGGGGGAGACC.

This clone was found many times. The read halts 3 residues ahead of the CDR3 end, with the missing end drawn from the germline J gene. The chain links TRBV10-1 to TRBJ2-2, with unresolved D. The CDR3 spans 14 residues. Germline V gives CDR1 WNHNN, CDR2 SYGVQD (reference sequence). Deletions cut 6 bases from V and 0 bases from J, with 8 bases between. The CDR3 reads CASRQSPNTGELFF. The sequenced CDR3 bases are TGCGCCAGCAGGCAGTCCCCGAACACCGGGGAG.

This clone was detected ten times or more. The read ends 3 residues before the CDR3 terminus; that terminus is restored from the germline J gene. The genes are TRBV29-1 and TRBJ1-2, with D unclear. Trimming shortened V by 5 bases and J by 0 bases, and 16 bases separated the two germline ends. CDR3 size: 15 residues. Per the germline V gene, CDR1 is SQVTM and CDR2 is ANQGSEA. CDR3 protein: CSVIRSSLANYGYTF. CDR3 DNA, as far as it was read: TGCAGCGTTATTCGCTCGAGTCTAGCTAACTATGGC.

This clone was detected many times. The read terminates 3 residues ahead of where the CDR3 ends, so the germline J gene completes it. The genes are TRBV30 and TRBJ2-2, with 10 bases fitting TRBD1. CDR1 and CDR2 from the germline V gene are GTSNPN and SVGIG (reference sequence). This CDR3 region has 15 residues. CDR3 amino acids: CAWRVTGTGVEKLFF. The CDR3 bases that were read are TGTGCCTGGAGGGTAACCGGGACAGGGGTTGAAAAG. Together with reference TRBV30 and TRBJ2-2, the CDR3 gives the full variable domain: SQTIHQWPATLVQPVGSPLSLECTVEGTSNPNLYWYRQAAGRGLQLLFYSVGIGQISSEVPQNLSASRPQDRQFILSSKKLLLSDSGFYLCAWRVTGTGVEKLFFGEGSRLTVL.

A remark on this clone: The read ends 3 residues shy of where the CDR3 ends; the end is completed using the germline J gene. The chain joins TRBV7-2 to TRBJ2-1; 9 bases match TRBD2. J gave up 7 bases and V 6 bases, and 7 bases lay outside the gene matches. CDR1 is SGHTA, CDR2 FQGNSA, per germline. The CDR3 has 14 residues. The CDR3 protein is CASRLAGTTNEQFF. The CDR3 DNA, read in part, is TGTGCCAGCAGGCTAGCGGGAACTACTAATGAG.

This clone was recorded many times. The chain's CDR3 is CASSRGGAGGGTEAFF. Incomplete CDR3 DNA: TGTGCCAGCAGCCGAGGGGGCGCGGGTGGGGGGACTGAA. The V call is TRBV7-3, the J call TRBJ1-1; TRBD1 aligns across 7 bases. The read terminates 3 residues before the CDR3 end, so the remaining end is supplied by the germline J gene. The CDR3 spans 16 residues. CDR1 is SGHTA, CDR2 FQGTGA, per germline. V was pared by 5 bases and J by 5 bases, with 14 bases of the junction left unmatched.

There are many counts of this clone. The read ends 3 residues shy of where the CDR3 ends; the end is completed using the germline J gene. The chain uses TRBV6-1 and TRBJ2-3, with D possibly TRBD1 on 6 matching bases. The CDR3 runs 15 residues. Per the germline V gene, CDR1 is MNHNS and CDR2 is SASEGT. The CDR3 protein is CASSGSRQVQETQYF. The CDR3 DNA, read in part, is TGTGCCAGCAGTGGCTCCCGACAGGTCCAAGAGACG.

In its sample, this clone was seen many times. The read ends 3 residues shy of where the CDR3 ends; the end is completed using the germline J gene. The chain combines TRBV5-6 with TRBJ2-5, with TRBD1 identical over 10 bases. CDR1 and CDR2 (germline): SGHDT, YYEEEE. Trimming removed 4 bases from V and 5 bases from J; junction bases left unmatched: 8. The CDR3 loop spans 15 amino acids. The part of the CDR3 DNA that was read is TGTGCCAGCAGCCCCGGGACAGGGGAATGGGAGACC. Residues: CASSPGTGEWET. The complete CDR3 sequence is CASSPGTGEWETQYF.

This clone was detected a few times. The sequenced fragment ends 3 residues before the CDR3 boundary, so the rest is inferred from the germline J gene. V gene TRBV7-9 combines with J gene TRBJ2-2; 8 bases map to TRBD1. Germline V lookup: CDR1 SEHNR, CDR2 FQNEAQ (reference sequence). CDR3 length: 14 amino acids. The part of the CDR3 DNA that was read is TGTGCCAGCAGCACAGGACAGGGAAATGAAAAG. Translating it yields CASSTGQGNEK. The full CDR3 reads CASSTGQGNEKLFF.

This clone was observed at least ten times. The DNA ends 3 residues before the CDR3 does, and the rest of the CDR3 is filled in from the germline J gene. The chain employs TRBV5-4 and TRBJ2-1; 9 positions match TRBD1. Germline CDR1 and CDR2: SGHNT and YYREEE (reference sequence). The CDR3 has 13 residues. Germline trimming cut 4 bases from V and 7 bases from J; bases unmatched to any gene: 3. The CDR3 DNA, read in part, is TGTGCCAGCAGCAGGGACAGGGCTAATGAG. It is translated as CASSRDRANE. The CDR3 in its entirety is CASSRDRANEQFF.

This clone was seen a handful of times. The sequenced CDR3 bases are TGTGCCAGCAGCTCGTACGGCGGAGTTGGTCAGCCC. As protein: CASSSYGGVGQP. In full, the CDR3 is CASSSYGGVGQPQHF. The chain joins TRBV7-2 to TRBJ1-5, with no clear D. Sequencing ends 3 residues short of the CDR3 end; the germline J gene provides the rest. With 4 bases removed from V and 6 bases from J, the gap between germline ends came to 16 bases. The CDR3 is made up of 15 amino acids. CDR1 is SGHTA, CDR2 FQGNSA, per germline.

This clone has at least ten counts. The read comes to an end 3 residues before the CDR3 does, leaving the germline J gene to fill in the end. This chain joins TRBV20-1 and TRBJ2-2; 7 nucleotides match TRBD2. Per germline, CDR1 DFQATT and CDR2 SNEGSKA (reference sequence). J was trimmed by 5 bases and V by 3 bases; bases with no gene match: 9. The CDR3 consists of 15 residues. CDR3 DNA (partial): TGCAGTGCTAGTCGGGCGGGAGTGCGGACCGGGGAG. Protein product: CSASRAGVRTGE. The complete CDR3 reads CSASRAGVRTGELFF.

This clone has ten or more counts. The read falls 3 residues short of the CDR3 end, and the missing part is taken from the germline J gene. The J gene is TRBJ2-5, the V gene TRBV13; 11 bases fit TRBD2. Per the germline V gene, CDR1 is PRHDT and CDR2 is FYEKMQ (reference sequence). Trimming at V came to 6 bases and at J to 5 bases, leaving 8 bases not matched to a gene. CDR3 size: 15 residues. CDR3 DNA, as far as it was read: TGTGCCAGCAGTCGCCTACTAGCGGGAGATGAGACC. This gives the protein CASSRLLAGDET. The CDR3, in full, reads CASSRLLAGDETQYF.

This clone has just a few counts. The CDR3 end is not reached by the read, which stops 3 residues before it; the germline J gene fills it in. V usage is TRBV19 and J usage is TRBJ1-2, with 8 positions matching TRBD1. J was trimmed by 6 bases and V by 6 bases; bases with no gene match: 0. CDR3 length equals 11 residues. The V gene's germline CDR1 is LNHDA and CDR2 SQIVND (reference sequence). The CDR3 protein is CASRQGDGYTF. The CDR3 DNA, read in part, is TGTGCCAGTAGACAGGGGGATGGC.

This clone was seen more than once but under ten times. The read gets to within 3 residues of the CDR3 end, and the germline J gene fills in the rest. The rearrangement uses TRBV19 and TRBJ1-5; D gene unclear. Per the germline V gene, CDR1 is LNHDA and CDR2 is SQIVND (reference sequence). V shed 4 bases and J shed 5 bases, with 12 bases lying between them. This CDR3 spans 14 amino acids. The CDR3 bases that were read are TGTGCCAGTAGTACGGACTTTCTTTATCAGCCC. Protein: CASSTDFLYQP. The whole CDR3 region reads CASSTDFLYQPQHF.

This clone was observed at least ten times. The read gets to within 3 residues of the CDR3 end, and the germline J gene fills in the rest. The chain uses TRBV18 and TRBJ2-2, with D unclear. This CDR3 contains 15 residues. CDR1 is KGHSH and CDR2 is LQKENI in the germline V gene. Partial CDR3 DNA: TGTGCCAGCTCACCTCGGTCGGCAACTAATGAAAAG. This codes for CASSPRSATNEK. Given in full, the CDR3 is CASSPRSATNEKLFF.

In its sample, this clone was seen many times. The observed sequence ends 3 residues before the CDR3 terminus, with the missing tail filled in from the germline J gene. This chain links TRBV18 with TRBJ1-1, with 7 bases identical to TRBD1. Germline V gives CDR1 KGHSH, CDR2 LQKENI. V lost 6 bases to trimming and J lost 2 bases; unmatched junction nucleotides: 6. The CDR3 runs to 14 residues. The part of the CDR3 DNA that was read is TGTGCCAGCTCCCGGGACAGCCATAACACTGAA. It translates to CASSRDSHNTE. The full CDR3 is CASSRDSHNTEAFF.

This clone was picked up many times. The CDR3 loop is CASSESRTSGRANEQFF. CDR3 DNA, as far as it was read: TGTGCCAGCAGTGAATCTAGGACTAGCGGGAGGGCCAATGAG. The chain combines TRBV2 with TRBJ2-1; the match to TRBD2 covers 15 bases. The read stops 3 residues short of the end of the CDR3; the missing end is completed from the germline J gene. The CDR3 has 17 amino acids. The V segment lost 2 bases and the J segment 6 bases; nucleotides outside the gene matches: 5. Germline lookup yields CDR1 SNHLY and CDR2 FYNNEI. Using reference TRBV2 and TRBJ2-1 for the parts outside the CDR3, the full variable domain is EPEVTQTPSHQVTQMGQEVILRCVPISNHLYFYWYRQILGQKVEFLVSFYNNEISEKSEIFDDQFSVERPDGSNFTLKIRSTKLEDSAMYFCASSESRTSGRANEQFFGPGTRLTVL.

Comment on this clone: The missing CDR3 end, 3 residues past where the read stops, is filled in from the germline J gene. The chain employs TRBV18 and TRBJ1-2, with D possibly being TRBD1 (5 bases). CDR3 length equals 16 residues. Germline-derived CDR1 and CDR2 are KGHSH and LQKENI. The sequenced CDR3 bases are TGTGCCAGCTCACCACCGGGGCGGGGGGGGTTAAATGAC. Amino acid sequence: CASSPPGRGGLND. The whole CDR3 region reads CASSPPGRGGLNDYTF.